A selection of T cell receptor beta chains follows, all from one sample in a study of CD8 T cells in ankylosing spondylitis. TCRdb re-analysed the 5' RACE reads in MiXCR, keeping a single row per CDR3 protein. Here the sample spans hundreds of thousands of distinct CDR3 sequences, approximately 12% being singletons. Sequenced: blood, either unsorted or a sorted T cell fraction (not recorded which). The receptors come from a male donor with ankylosing spondylitis. The CDR3 runs from the conserved cysteine through the conserved F or W. Fields, in order: clone size, D gene, V gene, J gene, CDR3 protein, CDR3 DNA. A D gene is named only where the DNA matches it firmly. Expanded clones get a size class; other rows say once, few or many, or leave the size out.

few	-	TRBV20-1	TRBJ2-1	CSAKMGVWHNEQFF	TGCAGTGCTAAGATGGGGGTTTGGCACAATGAGCAGTTCTTC
-	-	TRBV5-1	TRBJ1-3	CASSPSGSRSGNTIYF	TGCGCCAGCAGCCCCTCCGGGTCCCGCTCTGGAAACACCATATATTTT
few	-	TRBV7-9	TRBJ2-1	CASSTGQFSQQFF	TGTGCCAGCAGTACTGGACAGTTCAGCCAGCAGTTCTTC
-	-	TRBV5-1	TRBJ1-1	CASSLDGGMNTEAFF	TGCGCCAGCAGCTTGGACGGGGGAATGAACACTGAAGCTTTCTTT
-	-	TRBV20-1	TRBJ2-2	CSAQGGGRNTGELFF	TGCAGTGCCCAGGGAGGGGGCCGGAACACCGGGGAGCTGTTTTTT
-	-	TRBV7-2	TRBJ1-3	CASSSRILSGNTIYF	TGTGCCAGCAGCTCAAGGATACTGAGCGGAAACACCATATATTTT
-	-	TRBV20-1	TRBJ2-7	CSASPQGYEQYF	TGCAGTGCTAGCCCACAGGGCTACGAGCAGTACTTC
-	TRBD1	TRBV15	TRBJ1-4	CATSRTTGATNEKLFF	TGTGCCACCAGCAGAACGACAGGGGCAACTAATGAAAAACTGTTTTTT
-	-	TRBV28	TRBJ2-7	CASSSTGVKYF	TGTGCCAGCAGTTCCACAGGAGTTAAGTACTTC
many	-	TRBV7-2	TRBJ1-6	CASSLEAVTNSPLHF	TGTGCCAGCAGCTTAGAGGCAGTAACTAATTCACCCCTCCACTTT
many	TRBD2	TRBV5-1	TRBJ2-1	CASSYAPGLGYNEQFF	TGCGCCAGCAGCTATGCACCGGGACTAGGTTACAATGAGCAGTTCTTC
many	TRBD1	TRBV20-1	TRBJ2-7	CSARAPRDSFVYEQYF	TGCAGTGCTAGAGCCCCCCGGGACAGTTTTGTGTACGAGCAGTACTTC
few	-	TRBV2	TRBJ2-7	CASGLRDVYEQYF	TGTGCCAGCGGGCTTCGGGATGTTTACGAGCAGTACTTC
few	-	TRBV20-1	TRBJ2-5	CSAVPRTSQETQYF	TGCAGTGCTGTACCCCGGACGTCCCAAGAGACCCAGTACTTC
-	-	TRBV24-1	TRBJ2-5	CATSFRVEETQYF	TGTGCCACCAGCTTCAGGGTGGAAGAGACCCAGTACTTC
-	-	TRBV14	TRBJ2-7	CASSQDRQARDEQYF	TGTGCCAGCAGCCAAGATCGCCAAGCCCGGGACGAGCAGTACTTC
many	-	TRBV5-1	TRBJ2-1	CASRPTSSPYNEQFF	TGCGCCAGCAGACCTACTAGCTCGCCCTACAATGAGCAGTTCTTC
-	-	TRBV7-9	TRBJ2-1	CASSFSGPSEQFF	TGTGCCAGCAGTTTTAGCGGCCCGAGCGAGCAGTTCTTC
few	TRBD1	TRBV20-1	TRBJ2-7	CSAERQGVWEQYF	TGCAGTGCCGAAAGACAGGGAGTGTGGGAGCAGTACTTC
many	TRBD2	TRBV20-1	TRBJ2-7	CSGLAELNYEQYF	TGCAGTGGACTAGCCGAATTAAACTACGAGCAGTACTTC
few	-	TRBV7-2	TRBJ2-1	CASSLTGTLYNEQFF	TGTGCCAGCAGCTTAACCGGGACACTCTACAATGAGCAGTTCTTC
many	-	TRBV24-1	TRBJ2-3	CATSDTGASTDTQYF	TGTGCCACCAGTGACACAGGTGCTAGCACAGATACGCAGTATTTT
-	-	TRBV20-1	TRBJ2-1	CSASPGTEQFF	TGCAGTGCTAGCCCAGGGACTGAGCAGTTCTTC
-	-	TRBV20-1	TRBJ1-5	CSARRRQILNQPQHF	TGCAGTGCTAGGAGGCGACAGATACTCAATCAGCCCCAGCATTTT
-	TRBD2	TRBV28	TRBJ2-7	CASSLSPGTSGNYEQYF	TGTGCCAGCAGTTTATCCCCAGGGACTAGCGGGAACTACGAGCAGTACTTC
-	-	TRBV7-2	TRBJ2-7	CASSLGHFYEQYF	TGTGCCAGCAGCTTAGGACATTTCTACGAGCAGTACTTC
many	-	TRBV5-1	TRBJ2-2	CASSQVGHSTGELFF	TGCGCCAGCAGCCAGGTGGGACACAGCACCGGGGAGCTGTTTTTT
many	TRBD2	TRBV10-2	TRBJ2-5	CASSEPLAEFQETQYF	TGCGCCAGCAGTGAGCCACTAGCGGAGTTCCAAGAGACCCAGTACTTC
-	TRBD2	TRBV4-3	TRBJ2-1	CASSQGLAGAPSSYNEQFF	TGCGCCAGCAGCCAAGGACTAGCGGGGGCGCCGAGCTCCTACAATGAGCAGTTCTTC
many	TRBD2	TRBV6-1	TRBJ2-3	CASRIAGTDTQYF	TGTGCCAGCAGAATAGCGGGAACAGATACGCAGTATTTT
-	-	TRBV10-3	TRBJ2-5	CAISPSGVQETQYF	TGTGCCATCAGCCCCTCGGGGGTCCAAGAGACCCAGTACTTC
many	-	TRBV12-3/TRBV12-4	TRBJ1-2	CASSFTNYGYTF	TGTGCCAGCAGTTTTACTAACTATGGCTACACCTTC